What follows are 2 T cell receptor beta chains derived from one specimen sequenced in a study of blood T cell repertoires in COVID-19. TCRdb's table, derived via immunoSEQ multiplex PCR, lists solely in-frame clones and lacks some. The sample lists 350,000 to 450,000 clones; 75% to 90% were seen once. Sequencing used peripheral blood. All receptors come from a woman aged 55-75 years with COVID-19, enrolled during active disease.

This clone showed up just a few times. This chain joins TRBV9 and TRBJ2-1, with TRBD2 matching 14 bases. Germline-derived CDR1 and CDR2 are SGDLS and YYNGEE. The trim removed 2 bases at V and 7 bases at J, leaving 8 bases unmatched. The CDR3 consists of 17 residues. The CDR3 spells CASSVSGTSGGQNEQFF. In nucleotides, the CDR3 is TGTGCCAGCAGCGTGTCCGGGACTAGCGGGGGCCAGAATGAGCAGTTCTTC.

The chain recombines TRBV7-3 with TRBJ2-1, with 10 positions matching TRBD2. In germline, CDR1 is SGHTA, CDR2 FQGTGA. The V segment lost 7 bases and the J segment 7 bases; nucleotides outside the gene matches: 10. This CDR3 contains 15 residues. CDR3: CASTPELAGFNEQFF. The CDR3 DNA sequence: TGTGCCAGCACTCCGGAACTAGCGGGGTTTAATGAGCAGTTCTTC.